The next 17 T cell receptor beta chains were all read from a single sample in a study of T-cell reconstitution after alpha-beta-depleted transplantation in children. Unique molecular identifiers were incorporated during preparation of the TCRbeta library. TCRdb independently ran MiXCR on the PCR reads; one entry per CDR3 protein. The sample yields fewer than 350,000 distinct CDR3 sequences, around 7.3% seen once. These TCRs are of unknown antigen specificity. Study-wide findings and caveats: T-cell numbers and diversity one year post-transplant derived largely from freshly generated T cells.

The specimen comprised peripheral blood, sampled 360 days after TCRalphabeta/CD19-depleted stem cell transplant. These receptors were taken from a female patient aged 2-9 years who had a stem cell transplant for Fanconi anemia, so the T cells may come from the graft donor.

This clonotype was detected many times. The chain combines TRBV7-2 with TRBJ2-1; D gene ambiguous. V was cut by 1 base and J by 0 bases, with 4 bases left in between. The CDR3 is made up of 14 amino acids. Germline CDR1 is SGHTA and CDR2 is FQGNSA. The CDR3 DNA follows: TGTGCCAGCAGCTTAGAGAGCTCCTACAATGAGCAGTTCTTC. Translated, it gives CASSLESSYNEQFF.

The rearrangement links TRBV15 to TRBJ1-6; D might be TRBD1 (5 bases). V dropped 1 base and J dropped 10 bases, with 17 bases sitting between them. The germline CDR1 and CDR2 sequences are LNHNV and YYDKDF (reference sequence). The CDR3 has 16 amino acids. CDR3 protein: CATSRGYGGGGSPLHF. In DNA, the CDR3 is TGTGCCACCAGCAGAGGGTACGGGGGTGGGGGGTCACCCCTCCACTTT.

This clonotype was counted at least ten times. The V gene is TRBV10-3, the J gene TRBJ2-5; D is uncertain. CDR1 is ENHRY and CDR2 is SYGVKD in the germline V gene. Deletions cut 4 bases from V and 1 base from J, with 7 bases between. This CDR3 spans 13 amino acids. The CDR3 protein is CAISAPGQETQYF. The CDR3 DNA reads as TGTGCCATCAGTGCTCCAGGCCAAGAGACCCAGTACTTC.

About this clonotype: It may be a read error: a sequence one base away is much more abundant. As the CDR3 is not closed by the conserved phenylalanine or tryptophan, this likely results from a read error. CDR3 sequence (DNA): TGCAGCGCTAACAGGGGACCGAACACTGAAGCTTTCGTT. Translating gives CSANRGPNTEAFV. This chain links TRBV29-1 with TRBJ1-1, with 7 nucleotides matching TRBD1. The CDR3 runs to 13 residues. The junction had 6 bases not matched to a gene; V was cut back by 7 bases and J by 1 base. Germline lookup yields CDR1 SQVTM and CDR2 ANQGSEA.

V is TRBV15 and J is TRBJ1-1, with D perhaps TRBD1 (5 bases). The germline V gene encodes CDR1 LNHNV and CDR2 YYDKDF (reference sequence). This CDR3 comprises 16 residues. V dropped 3 bases and J dropped 1 base, with 15 bases sitting between them. In DNA, the CDR3 is TGTGCCACCAGCAGTTATTATGGGAGGGGGAACACTGAAGCTTTCTTT. Its protein is CATSSYYGRGNTEAFF.

This clonotype was recorded at least ten times. The gene calls are TRBV12-3 or TRBV12-4 and TRBJ2-5, with 8 nucleotides matching TRBD2. Unmatched junction bases numbered 17, after V lost 6 bases and J lost 5 bases. The CDR3 runs 17 residues. The CDR3 DNA reads as TGTGCCAGCAGCCAGGGTTGGGGAGCGGGGGCAGAGGAGACCCAGTACTTC. The encoded protein is CASSQGWGAGAEETQYF.

This clonotype has a count of ten or more. The rearrangement joins TRBV4-2 to TRBJ2-1; maybe TRBD2 (6 bases). CDR1 and CDR2 from the germline V gene are LGHNA and YNFKEQ. V lost 1 base and J lost 6, with 16 bases in between. This CDR3 has 16 amino acids. CDR3 bases: TGTGCCAGCAGCCAAGGGGCGGGAAAGGCGGGCAATGAGCAGTTCTTC. Amino acid sequence: CASSQGAGKAGNEQFF.

This clonotype was counted many times. The chain recombines TRBV7-8 with TRBJ2-2; D not certain. Germline assignment: CDR1 SGHVS and CDR2 FQNEAQ. Deletions cut 5 bases from V and 5 bases from J, with 15 bases between. CDR3 length equals 15 residues. CDR3 in amino acids: CASSGSGTTTGELFF. The CDR3 DNA reads TGTGCCAGCAGCGGCAGTGGTACAACGACCGGGGAGCTGTTTTTT.

V is TRBV18 and J is TRBJ2-6; TRBD1 might be the D (7 bases). Trimming stripped 6 bases from V and 0 bases from J, with 18 bases between. The CDR3 sequence is 18 residues long. Germline values: CDR1 KGHSH, CDR2 LQKENI. CDR3 nucleotide sequence: TGTGCCAGCTCGCGGGACAGCGGCGCCGGCTCTGGGGCCAACGTCCTGACTTTC. It yields the protein CASSRDSGAGSGANVLTF.

This clonotype was detected a few times. The V call is TRBV7-3, the J call TRBJ2-2; D is possibly TRBD1 (6 bases). Germline V CDR1 and CDR2: SGHTA, FQGTGA. Trimming left V 4 bases short and J 4 bases short, with 13 bases between. CDR3 length: 15 residues. CDR3 nucleotide sequence: TGTGCCAGCAGCTCAGGGGCCCTGAGCACCGGGGAGCTGTTTTTT. This encodes CASSSGALSTGELFF.

This clonotype was recorded at least ten times. This sequence joins TRBV20-1 and TRBJ2-5, with 8 nucleotides matching TRBD2. The CDR3 has 14 amino acids. The V gene's germline CDR1 is DFQATT and CDR2 SNEGSKA (reference sequence). The J segment lost 4 bases and the V segment lost 1 base, leaving 5 bases of the junction unmatched. CDR3 in amino acids: CSARAGGLGETQYF. Written as DNA, the CDR3 is TGCAGTGCTAGAGCGGGGGGGCTCGGAGAGACCCAGTACTTC.

This clonotype was found many times. CDR3 sequence (DNA): TGTGCCAGCAGTGCCAGCTCCGGGACTAGTAACGAGCAGTACTTC. Its protein is CASSASSGTSNEQYF. This rearrangement joins TRBV28 to TRBJ2-7; 8 nucleotides match TRBD2. The CDR3 is 15 amino acids. Germline-derived CDR1 and CDR2 are MDHEN and SYDVKM. The ends lost 5 bases at V and 5 bases at J; junction bases unmatched: 11. Filled out from reference TRBV28 and TRBJ2-7, the complete variable domain reads DVKVTQSSRYLVKRTGEKVFLECVQDMDHENMFWYRQDPGLGLRLIYFSYDVKMKEKGDIPEGYSVSREKKERFSLILESASTNQTSMYLCASSASSGTSNEQYFGPGTRLTVT.

V is TRBV27 and J is TRBJ2-6; a possible D gene is TRBD2 (5 bases). Trimming pared 8 bases from V and 4 bases from J, leaving 12 bases between. The CDR3 has 14 amino acids. CDR1 MNHEY and CDR2 SMNVEV come from the germline V gene (reference sequence). The CDR3 bases are TGTGCCAGCGGAATAGCGTCGGGGGCCAACGTCCTGACTTTC. Its translation is CASGIASGANVLTF.

This clonotype has more than one count but fewer than ten. V usage is TRBV21-1 and J usage is TRBJ1-2; the table calls TRBD1, which could not be checked here. TRBV21-1 is reported as a pseudogene. CDR3 length: 15 amino acids. The CDR3, as DNA: TGTGCCAGCAGCCCCTATGGACAGTACGGCTATGGCTACACCTTC. It is translated as CASSPYGQYGYGYTF.

This clonotype has more than one count but fewer than ten. V gene TRBV7-7 combines with J gene TRBJ2-1; the match to TRBD2 covers 10 bases. The CDR3 runs 16 residues. J was trimmed by 4 bases and V by 4 bases; bases with no gene match: 7. Germline CDR1 and CDR2: SSHAT and FNYEAQ (reference sequence). Here the CDR3 DNA reads TGTGCCAGCAGCTCACTTGGACTAGCGGCTTACAATGAGCAGTTCTTC. Protein: CASSSLGLAAYNEQFF.

Many counts were recorded for this clonotype. The J gene is TRBJ2-4, the V gene TRBV6-5, with a tentative D call TRBD1 (6 bases). CDR1 and CDR2 (germline): MNHEY, SVGAGI. V was shortened by 8 bases and J by 0 bases, with 20 bases between the two germline ends. This CDR3 spans 17 amino acids. CDR3 bases: TGTGCCAGCCCAAAAGCCAAGACAGGTCTAGCCAAAAACATTCAGTACTTC. Translation gives CASPKAKTGLAKNIQYF.

This clonotype was detected many times. DNA for the CDR3: TGCGCCAGCAGCTTGGCCCGGGCGAACACCGGGGAGCTGTTTTTT. Its protein is CASSLARANTGELFF. The chain uses TRBV5-1 and TRBJ2-2; D remains unclear. The CDR3 contains 15 residues. Looked up from germline, CDR1 is SGHRS and CDR2 is YFSETQ. Trimming took off 0 bases at V and 0 bases at J, with 6 bases between the two ends.